The 27 T cell receptor beta chains reported below all come from one sample, sequenced in a study of blood T cell repertoires in COVID-19. Produced via immunoSEQ multiplex PCR; TCRdb's table is partial and in-frame only. The sample has 100,000 to 150,000 clones, around 89% seen once. Sequencing was done on a sample of peripheral blood. The source is a man aged 55 to 70 with COVID-19, enrolled during active disease.

The rearrangement links TRBV15 to TRBJ2-2; a possible D gene is TRBD1 (6 bases). Germline V gene data show CDR1 as LNHNV and CDR2 as YYDKDF (reference sequence). The CDR3 consists of 17 residues. V lost 0 bases and J lost 4, with 15 bases in between. The CDR3 nucleotides are TGTGCCACCAGCAGAGATCTGGGGACACCCTTCACCGGGGAGCTGTTTTTT. Translation gives CATSRDLGTPFTGELFF. The variable domain in full, completed from reference TRBV15 and TRBJ2-2, reads DAMVIQNPRYQVTQFGKPVTLSCSQTLNHNVMYWYQQKSSQAPKLLFHYYDKDFNNEADTPDNFQSRRPNTSFCFLDIRSPGLGDTAMYLCATSRDLGTPFTGELFFGEGSRLTVL.

The CDR3 here is CASSLTRQYSPLHF. The CDR3, as DNA: TGTGCCAGCAGCTTGACCAGACAATATTCACCCCTCCACTTT. V is TRBV5-6 and J is TRBJ1-6; D gene uncertain. V gave up 1 base and J gave up 8 bases, with 10 bases separating them. The germline CDR1 and CDR2 sequences are SGHDT and YYEEEE. The CDR3 has 14 residues.

This clone was observed a handful of times. The J gene is TRBJ1-6, the V gene TRBV7-6; TRBD1 agrees at 8 bases. The length of the CDR3 is 14 residues. Per the germline V gene, CDR1 is SGHVS and CDR2 is FNYEAQ. With V trimmed by 2 bases and J by 8 bases, 2 bases remained unmatched. DNA for the CDR3: TGTGCCAGCAGCTTAATGACAGGGGATTCACCCCTCCACTTT. The encoded protein is CASSLMTGDSPLHF.

A remark on this clone: Sequence at one end of the junction differs from germline and may be a read error. The chain carries TRBV7-7 and TRBJ1-4; TRBD1 aligns across 11 bases. CDR1 and CDR2 (germline): SSHAT, FNYEAQ (reference sequence). The CDR3 length is 13 residues. The CDR3 DNA sequence: TGTGCTAGCAGCTTTGGGACAGGGGGTAAACTGTTTTTT. Protein: CASSFGTGGKLFF.

V gene TRBV18 combines with J gene TRBJ1-4; 7 bases match TRBD1. The V segment lost 3 bases and the J segment 8 bases; nucleotides outside the gene matches: 9. The CDR3 has 15 residues. Per germline, CDR1 KGHSH and CDR2 LQKENI. In nucleotides, the CDR3 is TGTGCCAGCTCACCCCGACAGGGAAGGGAAGAAAAACTGTTTTTT. Translating it yields CASSPRQGREEKLFF.

This chain joins TRBV5-4 and TRBJ2-2; D is unclear. Germline CDR1 and CDR2: SGHNT and YYREEE (reference sequence). V lost 1 base and J lost 2, with 15 bases in between. This CDR3 is 17 amino acids long. CDR3 loop: CASSLLLVPTNTGELFF. The CDR3 DNA is TGTGCCAGCAGCTTGCTCTTAGTACCTACCAACACCGGGGAGCTGTTTTTT.

In this sample, this clone turned up many times. Different DNA sequences within this sample yield the same CDR3. The chain has TRBV20-1 and TRBJ1-1; possible D gene TRBD1, 6 bases. Trimming cost V 6 bases and J 4 bases, with 9 bases left between them. From germline, CDR1 is DFQATT and CDR2 SNEGSKA (reference sequence). The CDR3 runs 11 residues. The CDR3 nucleotides are TGCAGTGCGAGGGGGGGCACTGAAGCTTTCTTT. This gives the protein CSARGGTEAFF.

This clone was seen once. The J gene is TRBJ1-2, the V gene TRBV5-6, with a possible D match to TRBD1 (6 bases). The V gene's germline CDR1 is SGHDT and CDR2 YYEEEE. V lost 0 bases to trimming and J lost 7 bases, with 16 bases between them. The CDR3 loop spans 15 amino acids. CDR3 loop: CASSLAGAPRGGYTF. In nucleotides, the CDR3 is TGTGCCAGCAGCTTGGCAGGAGCTCCCAGGGGTGGCTACACCTTC.

This clone was picked up a small number of times. The gene calls are TRBV19 and TRBJ1-4; a possible D gene is TRBD1 (5 bases). Trimming shortened V by 7 bases and J by 3 bases, and 15 bases separated the two germline ends. This CDR3 has 15 amino acids. CDR1 and CDR2 from the germline V gene are LNHDA and SQIVND (reference sequence). CDR3 protein: CASTQWGEANEKLFF. The CDR3 region has the DNA TGTGCCAGTACCCAATGGGGCGAAGCTAATGAAAAACTGTTTTTT. The full variable domain, its missing parts supplied by reference TRBV19 and TRBJ1-4, is DGGITQSPKYLFRKEGQNVTLSCEQNLNHDAMYWYRQDPGQGLRLIYYSQIVNDFQKGDIAEGYSVSREKKESFPLTVTSAQKNPTAFYLCASTQWGEANEKLFFGSGTQLSVL.

The chain is built from TRBV7-9 and TRBJ1-2; TRBD1 agrees at 12 bases. This CDR3 has 15 amino acids. Trimming cost V 6 bases and J 8 bases; bases outside gene matches: 10. CDR1 and CDR2 (germline): SEHNR, FQNEAQ (reference sequence). In nucleotides, the CDR3 is TGTGCCAGCAGACCCTCCGGGACAGGGGGCGACGGCTACACCTTC. Amino acid sequence: CASRPSGTGGDGYTF.

The chain employs TRBV29-1 and TRBJ1-1; 7 bases map to TRBD1. Trimming took 7 bases from V and 0 from J; bases not matched to a gene: 11. In germline, CDR1 is SQVTM, CDR2 ANQGSEA. The CDR3 covers 15 residues. CDR3 bases: TGCAGCGCAGCGACAGGGACTGGGATGAACACTGAAGCTTTCTTT. It is translated as CSAATGTGMNTEAFF.

The J gene is TRBJ1-1, the V gene TRBV3-1 (or the pseudogene TRBV3-2); D not resolved. The V gene's germline CDR1 is LGHDT and CDR2 YNNKEL (reference sequence). The CDR3 loop spans 12 amino acids. V was shortened by 2 bases and J by 5 bases, with 6 bases between the two germline ends. This CDR3 is CASSQTETEAFF. CDR3 sequence (DNA): TGTGCCAGCAGCCAAACAGAGACTGAAGCTTTCTTT.

CDR3 coding DNA: TGTGCCTCGACTCGGGGGAATCAGCCCCAGCATTTT. Its protein is CASTRGNQPQHF. The rearrangement links TRBV7-9 to TRBJ1-5, with D tentatively TRBD1 (5 bases). The V end lost 11 bases, the J end lost 4 bases, and 12 bases lay between the germline ends. Germline V lookup: CDR1 SEHNR, CDR2 FQNEAQ (reference sequence). The CDR3 extends over 12 amino acids.

The V and J genes are TRBV7-2 and TRBJ1-5; unclear D gene. Trimming stripped 1 base from V and 7 bases from J, with 8 bases between. In germline, CDR1 is SGHTA, CDR2 FQGNSA. This CDR3 is 13 amino acids long. CDR3 residues: CASSLGARQPQHF. CDR3 DNA: TGTGCCAGCAGCTTAGGGGCACGCCAGCCCCAGCATTTT.

The J gene is TRBJ2-1, the V gene TRBV27, with D tentatively TRBD1 (5 bases). Trimming stripped 4 bases from V and 9 bases from J, with 10 bases between. Germline CDR1 and CDR2: MNHEY and SMNVEV (reference sequence). The length of the CDR3 is 12 residues. CDR3 bases: TGTGCCAGCAGTTACCAGGGTACTGAGCAGTTCTTC. Encoded protein: CASSYQGTEQFF.

The V gene is TRBV4-2, the J gene TRBJ1-3; no clear D gene. The germline CDR1 and CDR2 sequences are LGHNA and YNFKEQ. Trimming stripped 4 bases from V and 2 bases from J, with 15 bases between. This CDR3 comprises 16 residues. The CDR3 sequence: CASSLIGRGAGNTIYF. CDR3 bases: TGTGCCAGCAGCCTCATCGGGCGGGGAGCTGGAAACACCATATATTTT.

DNA of the CDR3: TGTGCCAGCAGTTTCGGGGAGCCCACGGGCGAGCAGTACTTC. Its translation is CASSFGEPTGEQYF. This chain uses TRBV6-2 or TRBV6-3 with TRBJ2-7; a weak D match, TRBD2 (5 bases). Trimming cost V 4 bases and J 6 bases, with 16 bases left between them. The CDR3 contains 14 residues. CDR1 is MNHEY and CDR2 is SVGEGT in the germline V gene.

This clone was found once. V usage is TRBV4-3 and J usage is TRBJ1-4, with TRBD1 matching over 7 bases. This CDR3 contains 15 residues. V shed 1 base, J shed 7 bases, and the junction held 6 bases outside the gene matches. Looked up from germline, CDR1 is LGHNA and CDR2 is YSLEER. This chain's CDR3 is CASSQGNRDSEKLFF. The CDR3 DNA reads as TGCGCCAGCAGCCAAGGAAACAGGGACAGTGAAAAACTGTTTTTT.

This chain links TRBV5-1 with TRBJ1-1; TRBD1 might be the D (6 bases). The CDR3 covers 16 residues. Trimming took 6 bases from V and 0 from J, leaving 18 bases between them. Germline-derived CDR1 and CDR2 are SGHRS and YFSETQ. The CDR3 DNA is TGCGCCAGCACCAAGGGAGACAGGTTACTGAACACTGAAGCTTTCTTT. Translating it yields CASTKGDRLLNTEAFF. The full variable domain, rest sourced from reference TRBV5-1 and TRBJ1-1, is KAGVTQTPRYLIKTRGQQVTLSCSPISGHRSVSWYQQTPGQGLQFLFEYFSETQRNKGNFPGRFSGRQFSNSRSEMNVSTLELGDSALYLCASTKGDRLLNTEAFFGQGTRLTVV.

The rearrangement joins TRBV6-2 or TRBV6-3 to TRBJ2-3; D gene uncertain. This CDR3 comprises 11 residues. Germline V CDR1 and CDR2: MNHEY, SVGEGT. The V end lost 5 bases, the J end lost 3 bases, and 3 bases lay between the germline ends. CDR3 sequence: CASSLTDTQYF. The CDR3 DNA is TGTGCCAGCAGTCTAACAGATACGCAGTATTTT.

V gene TRBV7-9 combines with J gene TRBJ2-3; D might be TRBD2 (6 bases). The CDR3 spans 14 residues. Germline CDR1 and CDR2: SEHNR and FQNEAQ (reference sequence). V gave up 9 bases and J gave up 0 bases, with 13 bases separating them. In DNA form, the CDR3 reads TGTGCCAGTGGGGCAGGGACTAGCACAGATACGCAGTATTTT. It is translated as CASGAGTSTDTQYF.

The chain carries TRBV30 and TRBJ1-6; no clear D gene. The ends were cut back, 6 bases at V and 7 bases at J, with 19 bases in the middle. From germline, CDR1 is GTSNPN and CDR2 SVGIG (reference sequence). This CDR3 has 15 amino acids. The CDR3: CACKRLKSGNSPLHF. The DNA for the CDR3 is TGTGCCTGCAAAAGACTTAAATCGGGGAATTCACCCCTCCACTTT. Looking up the rest from reference TRBV30 and TRBJ1-6 gives the full variable domain: SQTIHQWPATLVQPVGSPLSLECTVEGTSNPNLYWYRQAAGRGLQLLFYSVGIGQISSEVPQNLSASRPQDRQFILSSKKLLLSDSGFYLCACKRLKSGNSPLHFGNGTRLTVT.

This clone was picked up one time. The V call is TRBV5-4, the J call TRBJ2-7, with D possibly matching TRBD1 (5 bases). From germline, CDR1 is SGHNT and CDR2 YYREEE (reference sequence). The CDR3 contains 13 residues. Trimming removed 4 bases at V and 4 bases at J, with 12 bases between. The CDR3 reads CASSPDMVYEQYF. The CDR3 DNA reads TGTGCCAGCAGCCCGGACATGGTTTACGAGCAGTACTTC.

The V gene is TRBV11-2, the J gene TRBJ1-4; D gene ambiguous. CDR1 and CDR2 (germline): SGHAT, FQNNGV. The CDR3 is 15 amino acids. V gave up 1 base and J gave up 3 bases, with 9 bases separating them. The CDR3 loop reads CASSLVANPNEKLFF. As DNA, the CDR3 is TGTGCCAGCAGCTTAGTGGCAAATCCTAATGAAAAACTGTTTTTT.

The genes are TRBV7-2 and TRBJ2-3; perhaps TRBD1 as D (6 bases). CDR1 is SGHTA, CDR2 FQGNSA, per germline. The V gene lost 3 bases and the J gene lost 4 bases, with 11 bases spanning the gap. This CDR3 is 14 amino acids long. CDR3 protein: CASSFIGQSDTQYF. CDR3 bases: TGTGCCAGCAGCTTCATAGGACAGTCAGATACGCAGTATTTT.

The genes are TRBV18 and TRBJ1-2; D remains unclear. CDR3 length equals 14 residues. Trimming took off 2 bases at V and 4 bases at J, with 11 bases between the two ends. Germline CDR1 is KGHSH and CDR2 is LQKENI. CDR3 bases: TGTGCCAGCTCACCAAACAGTCCCCTCTATGGCTACACCTTC. Its translation: CASSPNSPLYGYTF.

The rearrangement links TRBV6-5 to TRBJ1-4, with 7 bases identical to TRBD1. The CDR3 length is 14 residues. V gave up 4 bases and J gave up 3 bases; unmatched junction bases: 2. Germline-derived CDR1 and CDR2 are MNHEY and SVGAGI. The CDR3 coding sequence is TGTGCCAGCAGTTGGGGACAGTCTAATGAAAAACTGTTTTTT. This translates into CASSWGQSNEKLFF.